What follows describes a single T cell receptor (beta chain). The specificity of this receptor is unknown. Base quality data are lacking; no much larger clone is found one base away. The library was obtained by the immunoSEQ multiplex PCR assay. The authors processed their data as follows. A statistical classification framework was built for diagnosing cytomegalovirus status from the catalog of TCR beta chain sequences. TCRdb's version of the immuneACCESS table is confined to in-frame rearrangements and falls short of the full clone set. An unresolved V gene accounts for under half of the shortfall where checked; the remainder is of unknown origin. The V and J calls and the clone size are those of that table, but D and trimming were determined from the DNA. The sample table holds approximately 260,000 clones, of which 70% to 90% were seen once. The biggest ten clones account for roughly 1.2% of the sample.

The donors belonged to the validation cohort of around 130 subjects, which was separate from the approximately 700-subject first cohort. The CDR3 contains 12 residues, cysteine and phenylalanine counted. The kept DNA is CDR3 alone, 36 bases in frame from the first base. Between the V and J ends, shortened by 6 bases and 6 bases respectively, the junction contains 10 bases. The germline V gene gives CDR1 as MDHEN and CDR2 as SYDVKM. The sample belongs to a study of cytomegalovirus exposure and HLA in healthy donors (dated by TCRdb to 2016 to 2017). About the full investigation: According to a later analysis, the approximately 120 validation repertoires were produced on the same platform as the roughly 720 repertoires of the first cohort. The aim of the study was to test whether cataloging public T cell receptors could identify signatures of past pathogen exposure. In addition to the first cohort of several hundred subjects, a separate validation cohort of some 120 different subjects was used. High-throughput TCR immunosequencing, statistical association of individual TCRs with disease status, and machine learning were combined to predict cytomegalovirus infection status. Overall results and qualifications from the work: The validation cohort had no HLA typing available for a later analysis, so co-occurrence within that cohort was assessed over all 130 or so repertoires. The study gave a list of around 170 TCR beta chains associated with cytomegalovirus. Subsequent analysis determined that TCRs grouped into clusters in the first cohort also showed a tendency toward co-occurrence across the 130 or so validation repertoires, and approximately 94% of cluster scores exceeded 0. The authors suggested that the approach could potentially be generalized to other disease states and immunological phenotypes. While some public TCRs were present in many individuals, most TCR sequences turned up only very rarely across donors. The classifier was reported to diagnose cytomegalovirus status with high specificity and sensitivity in both the original and validation cohorts. Three of the identified cytomegalovirus-associated TCR beta chains were confirmed in vitro to be specific for cytomegalovirus antigens.

The clonotype comes from a woman aged 30 to 39 in good health and CMV-seropositive. The chain joins TRBV28 to TRBJ2-3; a tentative D match to TRBD1 spans 6 bases. The specimen was PBMCs. The nucleotides are TGTGCCAGCAGACTTCAGGGGGATACGCAGTATTTT. Translated, this gives CASRLQGDTQYF.